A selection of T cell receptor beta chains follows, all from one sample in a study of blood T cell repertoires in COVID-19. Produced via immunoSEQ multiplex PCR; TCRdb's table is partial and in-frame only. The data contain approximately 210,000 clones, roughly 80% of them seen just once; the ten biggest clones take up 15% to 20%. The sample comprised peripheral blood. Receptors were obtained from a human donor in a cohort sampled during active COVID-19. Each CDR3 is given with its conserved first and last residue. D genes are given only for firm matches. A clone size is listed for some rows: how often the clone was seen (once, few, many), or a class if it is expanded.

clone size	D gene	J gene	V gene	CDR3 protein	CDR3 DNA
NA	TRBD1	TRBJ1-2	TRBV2	CASSLGTGSSGYGYTF	TGTGCCAGCAGTCTCGGGACAGGGTCTTCTGGCTATGGCTACACCTTC
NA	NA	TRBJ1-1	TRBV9	CASSPRGTFNTEAFF	TGTGCCAGCAGCCCGAGGGGGACATTTAACACTGAAGCTTTCTTT
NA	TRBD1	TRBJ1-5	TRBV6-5	CASSTTGGHQPQHF	TGTGCCAGCAGTACCACAGGGGGTCATCAGCCCCAGCATTTT
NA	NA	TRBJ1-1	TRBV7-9	CASSLSGGDTEAFF	TGTGCCAGCAGCTTATCTGGGGGCGACACTGAAGCTTTCTTT
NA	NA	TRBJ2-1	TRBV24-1	CATSDGRVEQFF	TGTGCCACCAGTGATGGTCGGGTTGAGCAGTTCTTC
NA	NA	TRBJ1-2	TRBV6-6	CASSPPDEGWNYGYTF	TGTGCCAGCAGTCCCCCGGACGAGGGCTGGAACTATGGCTACACCTTC
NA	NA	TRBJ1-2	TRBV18	CASRLDAGHGGNYGYTF	TGTGCCAGCCGTTTGGACGCCGGGCACGGAGGGAACTATGGCTACACCTTC
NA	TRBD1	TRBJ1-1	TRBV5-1	CASSFGGRGPMNTEAFF	TGCGCCAGCAGCTTTGGGGGAAGGGGGCCTATGAACACTGAAGCTTTCTTT
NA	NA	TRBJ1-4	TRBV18	CASSPRVGSNEKLFF	TGTGCCAGCTCACCACGGGTAGGGAGTAATGAAAAACTGTTTTTT
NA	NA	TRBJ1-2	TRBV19	CASSISSGLSRRGYTF	TGTGCCAGTAGTATATCTTCGGGTTTGTCGAGGCGTGGCTACACCTTC
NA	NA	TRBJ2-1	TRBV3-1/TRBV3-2	CASSQDRGGHWEFF	TGTGCCAGCAGCCAAGATAGAGGAGGGCACTGGGAGTTCTTC
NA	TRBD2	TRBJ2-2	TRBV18	CASSPPQGLAGSGELFF	TGTGCCAGCTCACCCCCACAAGGACTAGCGGGATCCGGGGAGCTGTTTTTT
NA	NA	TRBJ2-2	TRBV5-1	CASGPGRAAGELFF	TGCGCCAGCGGTCCAGGCAGAGCCGCCGGGGAGCTGTTTTTT
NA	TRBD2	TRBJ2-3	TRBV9	CASSTGTSGSTDTQYF	TGTGCCAGCAGCACCGGGACTAGCGGGAGCACAGATACGCAGTATTTT
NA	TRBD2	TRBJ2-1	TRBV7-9	CASSAQAGGFNEQFF	TGTGCCAGCAGCGCTCAAGCGGGGGGGTTCAATGAGCAGTTCTTC
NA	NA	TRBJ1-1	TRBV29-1	CSASRGGMNTEAFF	TGCAGCGCCAGCCGGGGAGGAATGAACACTGAAGCTTTCTTT
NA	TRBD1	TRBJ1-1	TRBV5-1	CASSSGQLKSMTTEAFF	TGCGCCAGCAGCTCGGGACAGCTTAAGAGTATGACCACTGAAGCTTTCTTT
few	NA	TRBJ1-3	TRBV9	CASSTHRAGNTIYF	TGTGCCAGCAGCACCCACAGGGCCGGAAACACCATATATTTT
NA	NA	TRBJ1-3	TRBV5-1	CASGPSPGNTIYF	TGCGCCAGCGGGCCCAGCCCCGGAAACACCATATATTTT
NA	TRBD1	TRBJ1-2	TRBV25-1	CASSEYRDRDGYTF	TGTGCCAGCAGTGAATATCGGGACAGGGACGGCTACACCTTC
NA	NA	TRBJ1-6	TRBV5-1	CASSLGQGANSPLHF	TGCGCCAGCAGCTTGGGCCAGGGTGCTAATTCACCCCTCCACTTT
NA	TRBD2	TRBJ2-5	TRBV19	CASSSTSGRQETQYF	TGTGCCAGTAGTTCAACTAGCGGGAGGCAAGAGACCCAGTACTTC
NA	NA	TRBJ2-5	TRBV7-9	CASSPRWGQKETQYF	TGTGCCAGCAGCCCCCGCTGGGGGCAGAAAGAGACCCAGTACTTC
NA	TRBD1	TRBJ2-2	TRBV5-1	CASSLQGDRATGELFF	TGCGCCAGCAGCTTGCAGGGGGACAGGGCAACCGGGGAGCTGTTTTTT
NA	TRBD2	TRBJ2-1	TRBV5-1	CASSYGLAGGHNEQFF	TGCGCCAGCAGCTATGGTCTAGCGGGAGGCCACAATGAGCAGTTCTTC
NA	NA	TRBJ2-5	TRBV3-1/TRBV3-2	CASSPDWPGGQETQYF	TGTGCCAGCAGCCCCGACTGGCCAGGGGGGCAGGAGACCCAGTACTTC
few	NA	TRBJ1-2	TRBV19	CASSIGRGDNYGYTF	TGTGCCAGTAGTATCGGCAGGGGCGATAACTATGGCTACACCTTC
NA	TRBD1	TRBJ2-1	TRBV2	CASSVQGAWIEQFF	TGTGCCAGCAGTGTACAGGGGGCATGGATTGAGCAGTTCTTC
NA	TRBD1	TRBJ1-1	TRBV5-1	CASSTRDRGNTEAFF	TGCGCCAGCAGCACCCGGGACAGGGGGAACACTGAAGCTTTCTTT
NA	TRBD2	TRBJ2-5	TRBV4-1	CASSQGRTSGRGETQYF	TGCGCCAGCAGCCAAGGCCGGACTAGCGGGAGGGGAGAGACCCAGTACTTC
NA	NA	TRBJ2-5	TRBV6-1	CASSEALWRETQYF	TGTGCCAGCAGTGAAGCTCTTTGGCGGGAGACCCAGTACTTC
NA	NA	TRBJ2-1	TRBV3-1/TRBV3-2	CASSQKHIQQFF	TGTGCCAGCAGCCAAAAGCATATTCAGCAGTTCTTC
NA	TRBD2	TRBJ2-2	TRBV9	CASSVRLAYTGELFF	TGTGCCAGCAGCGTAAGACTAGCCTACACCGGGGAGCTGTTTTTT
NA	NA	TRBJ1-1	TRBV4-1	CASSQVTRALNTEAFF	TGCGCCAGCAGCCAAGTGACTAGGGCCCTGAACACTGAAGCTTTCTTT
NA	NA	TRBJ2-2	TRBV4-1	CASSQVRTVNTGELFF	TGCGCCAGCAGCCAAGTCCGGACTGTAAACACCGGGGAGCTGTTTTTT
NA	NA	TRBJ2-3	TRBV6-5	CASSRLAPTDTQYF	TGTGCCAGCTCCCGGCTAGCTCCCACAGATACGCAGTATTTT
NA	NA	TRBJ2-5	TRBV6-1	CASSEAAEPETQYF	TGTGCCAGCAGTGAAGCAGCCGAGCCTGAGACCCAGTACTTC
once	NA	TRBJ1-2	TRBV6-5	CASRHETGSGGYTF	TGTGCCAGCAGGCACGAAACAGGGTCGGGTGGCTACACCTTC
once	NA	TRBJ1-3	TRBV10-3	CAAKGTENTIYF	TGTGCCGCAAAAGGTACAGAAAACACCATATATTTT
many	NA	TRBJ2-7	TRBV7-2	CASSLETGHLNEQYF	TGTGCCAGCAGCTTAGAAACAGGCCATTTGAACGAGCAGTACTTC
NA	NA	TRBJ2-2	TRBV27	CASRPPRNTGELFF	TGTGCCAGCAGGCCCCCGAGGAACACCGGGGAGCTGTTTTTT